These 16 T cell receptor beta chains originate from one sample sequenced in a study of esophageal squamous cell carcinoma under preoperative chemotherapy. Time point in this sample: before preoperative PTX-NDP chemotherapy. TCRdb redid the calling of the PCR reads with MiXCR, one entry per CDR3 protein. The sample lists fewer than 16,000 distinct CDR3 sequences, over 55% occurring once. This specimen was taken from a patient given preoperative chemotherapy. The receptor set was obtained from a human donor with esophageal squamous cell carcinoma. The donor label of this sample is uncertain.

The V call is TRBV6-1, the J call TRBJ2-2, with unresolved D. CDR3 length equals 14 residues. CDR1 and CDR2 (germline): MNHNS, SASEGT. Trimming left V 8 bases short and J 0 bases short, with 10 bases between. Here the CDR3 DNA reads TGTGCCAGCGGGCCTTTAGCGAACACCGGGGAGCTGTTTTTT. It specifies CASGPLANTGELFF.

This clonotype was observed a few times. The rearrangement joins TRBV27 to TRBJ2-3; a weak D match, TRBD2 (6 bases). This CDR3 is built from 17 residues. Trimming left V 0 bases short and J 1 base short, with 14 bases between. Germline CDR1 and CDR2: MNHEY and SMNVEV (reference sequence). The CDR3 DNA reads as TGTGCCAGCAGTTTATCCGCAGGACTAACCCGCACAGATACGCAGTATTTT. This codes for CASSLSAGLTRTDTQYF.

Many counts were recorded for this clonotype. In DNA form, the CDR3 reads TGTGCCAGCAGCTCCTTCCCGGAAGGCACAGATACGCAGTATTTT. Translating it yields CASSSFPEGTDTQYF. The chain has TRBV7-6 and TRBJ2-3; no clear D gene. The CDR3 is made up of 15 amino acids. V lost 4 bases and J lost 1, with 12 bases in between. The germline CDR1 and CDR2 sequences are SGHVS and FNYEAQ.

The sample holds many counts of this clonotype. The genes are TRBV12-3 or TRBV12-4 and TRBJ2-1, with D possibly matching TRBD1 (7 bases). The CDR3 totals 14 residues. V lost 5 bases and J 8 bases, leaving 16 bases between the germline ends. The CDR3 sequence: CASSPGDQGDEQFF. The CDR3 nucleotides read TGTGCCAGCAGTCCGGGGGACCAGGGGGATGAGCAGTTCTTC.

This clonotype ranks as medium-sized (0.01 to 0.1%). The genes are TRBV6-1 and TRBJ2-2, with D tentatively TRBD1 (6 bases). The length of the CDR3 is 15 residues. Deletions cut 6 bases from V and 3 bases from J, with 14 bases between. Germline V gives CDR1 MNHNS, CDR2 SASEGT. The CDR3 loop is CASRTQGTDTGELFF. The CDR3 DNA reads TGTGCCAGCAGGACACAGGGCACTGACACCGGGGAGCTGTTTTTT.

This sequence joins TRBV7-8 and TRBJ2-6, with D unresolved. CDR1 is SGHVS and CDR2 is FQNEAQ in the germline V gene. Trimming removed 2 bases at V and 0 bases at J, with 14 bases between. This CDR3 has 18 residues. As DNA, the CDR3 is TGTGCCAGCAGCTTATCTGGGTTAGACTTCTCTGGGGCCAACGTCCTGACTTTC. Its translation: CASSLSGLDFSGANVLTF.

The chain employs TRBV4-1 and TRBJ2-3, with 10 bases that match TRBD2. V was clipped by 2 bases and J by 1 base; unmatched bases: 3. Germline V gene sequence: CDR1 MGHRA, CDR2 YSYEKL. The CDR3 has 16 residues. The CDR3 DNA sequence: TGCGCCAGCAGCCAACTCGGGACTAGCGGCACAGATACGCAGTATTTT. Protein product: CASSQLGTSGTDTQYF.

Concerning this clonotype: At one boundary the junction diverges from the germline segment, which might be a read error. This sequence joins TRBV6-1 and TRBJ2-1; possible D gene TRBD2, 5 bases. The CDR3 contains 16 residues. Germline CDR1 reads MNHNS; CDR2 reads SASEGT. The CDR3 is CASREGGRGDQETQYF. CDR3 in DNA: TGTGCCAGCAGGGAAGGTGGACGGGGAGACCAAGAGACCCAGTATTTC.

The sample holds one count of this clonotype. The chain carries TRBV10-3 and TRBJ2-3; possibly TRBD2 for D (7 bases). Gene TRBJ2-5 matches the end of the DNA better, so the J call may be wrong. The CDR3 is 17 residues long. Germline V gene lookup returns CDR1 ENHRY and CDR2 SYGVKD. The CDR3 loop is CAISEGLGGGGTETQYF. Here the CDR3 DNA reads TGTGCCATCAGTGAGGGACTAGGGGGGGGCGGCACAGAGACCCAGTACTTC.

This clonotype was picked up one time. V gene TRBV7-2 combines with J gene TRBJ2-3, with D unclear. CDR1 SGHTA and CDR2 FQGNSA come from the germline V gene. V was clipped by 1 base and J by 5 bases, with 7 bases between them. The CDR3 loop spans 13 amino acids. CDR3 nucleotide sequence: TGTGCCAGCAGCTTAGAAGCAGTAGATACGCAGTATTTT. Translating it yields CASSLEAVDTQYF.

This clonotype was recorded at least ten times. The V gene is TRBV7-2, the J gene TRBJ2-1; D uncertain. Trimming left V 3 bases short and J 5 bases short, with 14 bases between. The CDR3 has 15 residues. Germline V gene lookup returns CDR1 SGHTA and CDR2 FQGNSA. CDR3 nucleotides: TGTGCCAGCAGCTTCCGGAGTGGTTTTAACAATGAGCAGTTCTTC. It yields the protein CASSFRSGFNNEQFF.

This clonotype was recorded only once. The conserved closing phenylalanine or tryptophan is absent in this CDR3, likely reflecting a read error. The chain joins TRBV6-1 to TRBJ2-5; 11 bases agree with TRBD1. The better agreement between TRBJ2-1 and the DNA end casts doubt on the J call. Looked up from germline, CDR1 is MNHNS and CDR2 is SASEGT. This CDR3 is 15 amino acids long. The CDR3 protein is CASREGQGEPETQFS. Written as DNA, the CDR3 is TGTGCCAGCAGAGAGGGACAGGGGGAGCCGGAGACCCAGTTCTCG.

As regards this clonotype: The junction shows a germline mismatch at one end, possibly a read error. The genes are TRBV6-1 and TRBJ2-3, with a weak D call TRBD2 (7 bases). Germline assignment: CDR1 MNHNS and CDR2 SASEGT. The CDR3 runs 16 residues. Here the CDR3 DNA reads TGTGCCAGCAGTGTCAAGGGGGGGGGCGGCAAAGATACGCAGTATTTC. Translating gives CASSVKGGGGKDTQYF.

This sequence joins TRBV20-1 and TRBJ1-1; 7 bases map to TRBD1. J lost 14 bases, V lost 1 base, and 10 bases had no gene match. Per germline, CDR1 DFQATT and CDR2 SNEGSKA (reference sequence). This CDR3 has 12 amino acids. In nucleotides, the CDR3 is TGCAGTGCTAGAGGTGCCGTTCCGGGACAGTTCTTT. Its protein product is CSARGAVPGQFF.

Turning to this clonotype: One junction end does not reproduce the germline sequence, and a read error may be involved. Here the CDR3 reads CAGSQGLNTDAQYF. CDR3 nucleotide sequence: TGTGCGGGCAGCCAGGGTCTCAACACAGATGCGCAGTATTTT. The gene calls are TRBV6-1 and TRBJ2-3; weak D call: TRBD1 (5 bases). The CDR3 sequence is 14 residues long. Germline values: CDR1 MNHNS, CDR2 SASEGT.

This chain joins TRBV6-1 and TRBJ2-4; 8 bases fit TRBD2. The closer fit of TRBJ2-7 to the DNA end suggests the J call may be wrong. The CDR3 length is 15 residues. Germline V CDR1 and CDR2: MNHNS, SASEGT. Here the CDR3 DNA reads TGTGCCAGCAGCCCTGAGGTAGCGGGGTCCTACGAGCAGTACTTC. Protein sequence: CASSPEVAGSYEQYF.